One and the same sample provided the 14 T cell receptor beta chains below, sequenced in a study of shared clonotypes between healthy human individuals. CD45RO-negative, CCR7-selected cells formed the naive CD8 fraction, which excluded terminally differentiated effector memory CD45RA+ cells. Profiling relied on immunoSEQ multiplex PCR, and the TCRdb table lists in-frame clones only, not all of them. The table has some 600,000 clones, 90% to 97% seen once. Sequenced sample: naive CD8+ T cells sorted from blood. These receptors originate from a woman in her twenties or thirties in good health.

The genes are TRBV29-1 and TRBJ2-7, with 8 bases lining up with TRBD1. From germline, CDR1 is SQVTM and CDR2 ANQGSEA. The trim removed 0 bases at V and 2 bases at J, leaving 9 bases unmatched. CDR3 length: 16 residues. CDR3 sequence: CSVEETGQGIPYEQYF. The DNA for the CDR3 is TGCAGCGTTGAAGAGACCGGACAGGGTATCCCCTACGAGCAGTACTTC.

The rearrangement joins TRBV28 to TRBJ2-1; 11 bases line up with TRBD2. V lost 8 bases, J lost 9 bases, and 9 bases stayed unmatched. The CDR3 sequence is 14 residues long. The germline CDR1 and CDR2 sequences are MDHEN and SYDVKM. The DNA of the CDR3 is TGTGCCAGCTCCTTTAGCGGGAGGGCCGGTGAGCAGTTCTTC. This sequence encodes CASSFSGRAGEQFF. Combining the CDR3 with reference TRBV28 and TRBJ2-1 gives the whole variable domain DVKVTQSSRYLVKRTGEKVFLECVQDMDHENMFWYRQDPGLGLRLIYFSYDVKMKEKGDIPEGYSVSREKKERFSLILESASTNQTSMYLCASSFSGRAGEQFFGPGTRLTVL.

The CDR3 DNA reads TGTGCCAGCAGTTCGAGACGGGGTACTGAAGCTTTCTTT. Translated: CASSSRRGTEAFF. The V call is TRBV7-6, the J call TRBJ1-1, with D unresolved. CDR1 and CDR2 (germline): SGHVS, FNYEAQ. Trimming removed 6 bases from V and 5 bases from J, with 13 bases in between. The CDR3 has 13 residues.

The gene calls are TRBV28 and TRBJ2-7; 7 nucleotides match TRBD2. The junction had 9 bases not matched to a gene; V was cut back by 3 bases and J by 4 bases. The CDR3 runs 15 residues. Looked up from germline, CDR1 is MDHEN and CDR2 is SYDVKM. This CDR3 reads CASSLGRGLLYEQYF. CDR3 DNA: TGTGCCAGCAGTTTGGGGAGGGGACTTTTGTACGAGCAGTACTTC.

This chain joins TRBV5-1 and TRBJ2-5; TRBD2 aligns across 12 bases. The end of the DNA aligns better with TRBJ2-7, so the J call may be wrong. The CDR3 is 15 residues long. CDR1 and CDR2 (germline): SGHRS, YFSETQ. CDR3 amino acids: CASRGLAGGTYEQYF. The CDR3 DNA reads TGCGCCAGCAGGGGTCTAGCGGGAGGGACCTACGAGCAGTACTTC.

The chain recombines TRBV28 with TRBJ2-1; either TRBD1 or TRBD2 may supply D (5 bases each). Trimming stripped 2 bases from V and 0 bases from J, with 20 bases between. Germline CDR1 and CDR2: MDHEN and SYDVKM. The CDR3 has 19 amino acids. The CDR3 bases are TGTGCCAGCAGTTTACCTCCGGGGACGTCCCCAACCTCCTACAATGAGCAGTTCTTC. It specifies CASSLPPGTSPTSYNEQFF. Full variable domain (outside the CDR3, taken from reference TRBV28 and TRBJ2-1): DVKVTQSSRYLVKRTGEKVFLECVQDMDHENMFWYRQDPGLGLRLIYFSYDVKMKEKGDIPEGYSVSREKKERFSLILESASTNQTSMYLCASSLPPGTSPTSYNEQFFGPGTRLTVL.

This sequence joins TRBV5-1 and TRBJ2-1, with 7 bases fitting TRBD2. The germline V gene has CDR1 SGHRS and CDR2 YFSETQ. J lost 0 bases, V lost 4 bases, and 7 bases had no gene match. The CDR3 loop spans 16 amino acids. The CDR3: CASSLRGSYSYNEQFF. The CDR3 nucleotides are TGCGCCAGCAGCCTGCGCGGGAGCTACTCCTACAATGAGCAGTTCTTC.

This chain joins TRBV29-1 and TRBJ2-3; D may be TRBD1 (5 bases). CDR1 and CDR2 (germline): SQVTM, ANQGSEA. V lost 4 bases to trimming and J lost 3 bases, with 14 bases between them. The CDR3 totals 14 residues. The CDR3 sequence: CSVVGVLLTDTQYF. DNA of the CDR3: TGCAGCGTTGTAGGGGTCTTATTAACAGATACGCAGTATTTT.

This clone has a single count. The chain combines TRBV7-9 with TRBJ2-7; possibly TRBD1 for D (5 bases). The CDR3 has 12 residues. V dropped 11 bases and J dropped 0 bases, with 11 bases sitting between them. Germline CDR1 reads SEHNR; CDR2 reads FQNEAQ (reference sequence). The CDR3 DNA sequence: TGTGCCTCCGACAGAGACTCCTACGAGCAGTACTTC. Protein product: CASDRDSYEQYF.

This chain links TRBV28 with TRBJ2-7; the D is unclear. CDR1 is MDHEN, CDR2 SYDVKM, per germline. Trimming cost V 5 bases and J 7 bases, with 24 bases left between them. This CDR3 has 16 amino acids. This CDR3 is CASSNEVTWQMGEQYF. For the CDR3, the DNA is TGTGCCAGCAGTAATGAGGTGACGTGGCAGATGGGGGAGCAGTACTTC.

This chain links TRBV9 with TRBJ1-1; D is uncertain. This CDR3 is 14 amino acids long. Germline V gives CDR1 SGDLS, CDR2 YYNGEE. Trimming removed 4 bases at V and 1 base at J, with 11 bases between. CDR3 bases: TGTGCCAGCAGCCCGGGAAGAACGAACACTGAAGCTTTCTTT. It is translated as CASSPGRTNTEAFF.

V usage is TRBV28 and J usage is TRBJ2-2, with 9 bases aligning to TRBD1. This CDR3 has 16 residues. Losses at the gene ends were 5 bases for V and 6 bases for J; bases not matched to a gene: 10. Germline CDR1 is MDHEN and CDR2 is SYDVKM. CDR3 sequence (DNA): TGTGCCAGCAGTACATGGGACAGGGCAGAATCCGGGGAGCTGTTTTTT. It is translated as CASSTWDRAESGELFF.

The chain is built from TRBV11-2 and TRBJ2-5; weak D call: TRBD2 (6 bases). Trimming left V 6 bases short and J 3 bases short, with 14 bases between. This CDR3 has 14 amino acids. Germline CDR1 reads SGHAT; CDR2 reads FQNNGV. CDR3 nucleotides: TGTGCCAGCAGTTTCCAGCGGGCGGAAGAGACCCAGTACTTC. This encodes CASSFQRAEETQYF.

This clone was detected only once. CDR3 in amino acids: CASSVGGLVGYEQYF. The DNA for the CDR3 is TGTGCCAGCAGCGTAGGCGGATTAGTAGGCTACGAGCAGTACTTC. The V and J genes are TRBV9 and TRBJ2-7; D gene ambiguous. Germline V lookup: CDR1 SGDLS, CDR2 YYNGEE. The germline V and J ends were trimmed by 0 bases and 3 bases, with 13 bases remaining between them. This CDR3 has 15 amino acids.